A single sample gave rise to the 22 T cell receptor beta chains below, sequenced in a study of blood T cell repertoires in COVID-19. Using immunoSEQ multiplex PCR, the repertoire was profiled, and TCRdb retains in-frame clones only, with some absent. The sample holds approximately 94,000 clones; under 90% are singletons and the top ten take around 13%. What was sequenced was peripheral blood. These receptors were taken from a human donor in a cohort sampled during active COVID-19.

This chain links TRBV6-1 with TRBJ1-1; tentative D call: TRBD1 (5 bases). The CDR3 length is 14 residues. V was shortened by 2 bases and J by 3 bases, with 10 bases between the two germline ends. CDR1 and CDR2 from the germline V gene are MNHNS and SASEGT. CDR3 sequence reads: CASSEILTDTEAFF. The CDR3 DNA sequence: TGTGCCAGCAGTGAAATCCTGACAGACACTGAAGCTTTCTTT.

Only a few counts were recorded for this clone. CDR3 sequence (DNA): TGCGCCAGCAGCTTGGCCCAGGGGTCTTACGATGGCTACACCTTC. Its translation: CASSLAQGSYDGYTF. The genes are TRBV5-1 and TRBJ1-2; D possibly corresponds to TRBD1 (6 bases). V was clipped by 0 bases and J by 6 bases, with 15 bases between them. The germline CDR1 and CDR2 sequences are SGHRS and YFSETQ. This CDR3 region has 15 residues.

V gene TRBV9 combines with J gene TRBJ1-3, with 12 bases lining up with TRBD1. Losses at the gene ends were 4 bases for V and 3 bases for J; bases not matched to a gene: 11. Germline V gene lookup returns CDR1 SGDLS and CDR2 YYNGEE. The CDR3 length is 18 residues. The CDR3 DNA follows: TGTGCCAGCAGCCGGATTCCGGGACAGGGGGCTGGTGGAAACACCATATATTTT. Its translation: CASSRIPGQGAGGNTIYF.

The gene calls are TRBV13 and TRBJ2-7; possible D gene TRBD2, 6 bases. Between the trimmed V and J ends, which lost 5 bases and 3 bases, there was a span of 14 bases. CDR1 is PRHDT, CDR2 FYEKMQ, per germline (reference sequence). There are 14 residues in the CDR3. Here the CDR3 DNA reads TGTGCCAGCAGCCCATCGGGACTCCACTACGAGCAGTACTTC. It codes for CASSPSGLHYEQYF. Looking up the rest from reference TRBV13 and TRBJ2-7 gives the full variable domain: AAGVIQSPRHLIKEKRETATLKCYPIPRHDTVYWYQQGPGQDPQFLISFYEKMQSDKGSIPDRFSAQQFSDYHSELNMSSLELGDSALYFCASSPSGLHYEQYFGPGTRLTVT.

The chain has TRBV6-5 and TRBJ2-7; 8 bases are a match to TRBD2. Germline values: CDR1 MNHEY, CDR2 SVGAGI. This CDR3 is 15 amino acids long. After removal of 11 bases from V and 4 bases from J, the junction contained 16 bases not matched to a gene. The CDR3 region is CASRSSGDGAYEQYF. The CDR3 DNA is TGTGCCTCACGGAGTAGCGGGGACGGGGCGTACGAGCAGTACTTC.

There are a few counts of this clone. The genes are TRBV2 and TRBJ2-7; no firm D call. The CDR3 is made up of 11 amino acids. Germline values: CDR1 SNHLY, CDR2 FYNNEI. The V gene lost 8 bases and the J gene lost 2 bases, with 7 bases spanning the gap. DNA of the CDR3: TGTGCCAGCGCCCCAGCCTACGAGCAGTACTTC. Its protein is CASAPAYEQYF.

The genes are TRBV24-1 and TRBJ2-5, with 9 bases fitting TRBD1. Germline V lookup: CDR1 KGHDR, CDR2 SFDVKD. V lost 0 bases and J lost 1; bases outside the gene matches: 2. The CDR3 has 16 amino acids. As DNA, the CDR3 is TGTGCCACCAGTGATTTGACGGACAGGGGCCAAGAGACCCAGTACTTC. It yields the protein CATSDLTDRGQETQYF.

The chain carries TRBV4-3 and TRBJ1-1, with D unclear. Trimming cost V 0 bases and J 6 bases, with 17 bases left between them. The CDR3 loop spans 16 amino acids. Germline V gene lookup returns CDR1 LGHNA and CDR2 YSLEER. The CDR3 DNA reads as TGCGCCAGCAGCCAAGAATCCCGGGGTCTAAGGTCTGAAGCTTTCTTT. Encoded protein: CASSQESRGLRSEAFF.

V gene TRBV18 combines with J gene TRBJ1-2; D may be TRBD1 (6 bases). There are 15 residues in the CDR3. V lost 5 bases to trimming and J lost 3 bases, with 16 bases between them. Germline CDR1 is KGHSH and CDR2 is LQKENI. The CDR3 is CASSAQKQGYYGYTF. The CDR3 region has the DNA TGTGCCAGCTCAGCCCAAAAACAGGGATACTATGGCTACACCTTC.

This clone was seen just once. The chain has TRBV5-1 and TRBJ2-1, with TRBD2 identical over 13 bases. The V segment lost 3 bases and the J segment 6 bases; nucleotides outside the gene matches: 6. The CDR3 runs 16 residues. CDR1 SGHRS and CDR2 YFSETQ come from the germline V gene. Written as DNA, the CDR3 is TGCGCCAGCAGCTGGACTAGCGGGAGTTTTGTCAATGAGCAGTTCTTC. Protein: CASSWTSGSFVNEQFF.

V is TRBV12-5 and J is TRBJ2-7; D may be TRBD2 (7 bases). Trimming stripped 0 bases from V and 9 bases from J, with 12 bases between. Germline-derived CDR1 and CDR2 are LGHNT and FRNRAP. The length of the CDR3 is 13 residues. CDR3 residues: CASGLVGGGGQYF. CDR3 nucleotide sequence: TGTGCTAGTGGTTTGGTGGGGGGCGGGGGGCAGTACTTC.

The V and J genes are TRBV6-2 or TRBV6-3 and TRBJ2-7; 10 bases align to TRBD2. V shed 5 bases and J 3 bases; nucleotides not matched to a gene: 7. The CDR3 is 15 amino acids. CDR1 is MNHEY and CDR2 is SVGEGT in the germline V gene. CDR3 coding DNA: TGTGCCAGCAGTCAACTAGCGGGAACTATCTACGAGCAGTACTTC. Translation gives CASSQLAGTIYEQYF.

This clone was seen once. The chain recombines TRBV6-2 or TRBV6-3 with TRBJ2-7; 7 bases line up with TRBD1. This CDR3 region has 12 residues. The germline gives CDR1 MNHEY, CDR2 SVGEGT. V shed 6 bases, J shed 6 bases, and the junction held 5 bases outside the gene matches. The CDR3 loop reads CASSLQGSEQYF. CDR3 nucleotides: TGTGCCAGCAGCCTACAGGGGAGCGAGCAGTACTTC.

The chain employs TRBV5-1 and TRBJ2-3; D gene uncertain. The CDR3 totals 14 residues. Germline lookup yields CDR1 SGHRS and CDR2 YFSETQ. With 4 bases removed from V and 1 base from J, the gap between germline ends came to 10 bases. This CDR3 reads CASSAAERTDTQYF. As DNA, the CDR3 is TGCGCCAGCAGCGCCGCGGAACGCACAGATACGCAGTATTTT.

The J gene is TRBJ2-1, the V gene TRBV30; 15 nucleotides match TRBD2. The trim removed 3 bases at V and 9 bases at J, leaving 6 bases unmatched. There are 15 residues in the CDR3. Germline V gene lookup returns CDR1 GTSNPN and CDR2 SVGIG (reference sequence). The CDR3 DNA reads TGTGCCTGGAGAGAGGGACTAGCGGGAGGTATTGAGCAGTTCTTC. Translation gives CAWREGLAGGIEQFF.

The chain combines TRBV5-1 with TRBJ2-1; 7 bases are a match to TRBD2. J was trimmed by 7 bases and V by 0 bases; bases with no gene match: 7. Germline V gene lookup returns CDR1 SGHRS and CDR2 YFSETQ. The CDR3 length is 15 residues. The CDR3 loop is CASSLGASGSNEQFF. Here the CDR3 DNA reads TGCGCCAGCAGCTTGGGGGCTAGCGGCAGTAATGAGCAGTTCTTC.

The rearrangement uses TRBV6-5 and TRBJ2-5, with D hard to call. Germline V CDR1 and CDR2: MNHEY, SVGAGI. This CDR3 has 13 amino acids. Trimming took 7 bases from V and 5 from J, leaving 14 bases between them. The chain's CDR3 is CASTRPKSETQYF. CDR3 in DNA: TGTGCCAGCACCAGGCCAAAGTCCGAGACCCAGTACTTC.

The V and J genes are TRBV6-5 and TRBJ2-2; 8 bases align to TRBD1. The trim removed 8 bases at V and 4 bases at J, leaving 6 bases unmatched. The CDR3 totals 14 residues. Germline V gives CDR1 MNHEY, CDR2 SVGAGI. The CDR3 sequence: CASRTTGGTGELFF. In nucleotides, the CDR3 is TGTGCCAGCCGAACTACAGGGGGCACCGGGGAGCTGTTTTTT.

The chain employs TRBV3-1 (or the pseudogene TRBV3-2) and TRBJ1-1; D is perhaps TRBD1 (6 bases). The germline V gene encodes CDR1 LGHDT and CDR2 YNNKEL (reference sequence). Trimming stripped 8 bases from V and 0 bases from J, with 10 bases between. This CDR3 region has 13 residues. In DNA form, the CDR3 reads TGTGCCAGCGGTGGACAGCTGAACACTGAAGCTTTCTTT. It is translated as CASGGQLNTEAFF.

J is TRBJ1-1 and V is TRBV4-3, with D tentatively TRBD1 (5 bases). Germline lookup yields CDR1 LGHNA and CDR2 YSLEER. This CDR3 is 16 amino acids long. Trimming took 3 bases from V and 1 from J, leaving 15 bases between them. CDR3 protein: CASSQAGEGRNTEAFF. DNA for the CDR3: TGCGCCAGCAGCCAGGCCGGGGAGGGGCGGAACACTGAAGCTTTCTTT.

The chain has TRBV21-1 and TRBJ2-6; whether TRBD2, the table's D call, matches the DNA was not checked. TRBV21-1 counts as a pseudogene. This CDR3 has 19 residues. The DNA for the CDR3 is TGTGCCAGCAGCAAAGTAACTAGCGGGGGGTCAGTTGGGGCCAACGTCCTGACTTTC. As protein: CASSKVTSGGSVGANVLTF.

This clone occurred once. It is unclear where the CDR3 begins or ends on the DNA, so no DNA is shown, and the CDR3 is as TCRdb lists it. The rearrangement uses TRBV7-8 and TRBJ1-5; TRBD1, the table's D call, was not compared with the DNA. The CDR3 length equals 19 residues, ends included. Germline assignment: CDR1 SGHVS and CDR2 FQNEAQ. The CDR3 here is CASILDPVTGFANNQPQHF.